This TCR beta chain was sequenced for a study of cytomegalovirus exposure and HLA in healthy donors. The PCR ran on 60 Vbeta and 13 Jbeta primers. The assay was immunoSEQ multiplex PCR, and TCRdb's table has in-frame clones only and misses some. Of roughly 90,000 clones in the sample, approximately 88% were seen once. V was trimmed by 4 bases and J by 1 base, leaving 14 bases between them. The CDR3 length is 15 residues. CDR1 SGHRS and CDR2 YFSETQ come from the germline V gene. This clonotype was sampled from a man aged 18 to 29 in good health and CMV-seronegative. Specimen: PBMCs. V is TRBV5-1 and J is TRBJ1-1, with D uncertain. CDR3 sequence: CASSPHTVKNTEAFF. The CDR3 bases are TGCGCCAGCAGCCCCCATACAGTGAAGAACACTGAAGCTTTCTTT.